This T cell receptor (beta chain) was sequenced during a study of technical replicates of blood from a few donors. The CDR3 is 14 residues long. V was trimmed by 1 base and J by 5 bases, leaving 12 bases between them. CDR1 is SGHDT, CDR2 YYEEEE, per germline. The data were produced by immunoSEQ multiplex PCR, yet TCRdb's version contains in-frame clones alone and is incomplete. The sample yields under 80,000 clones, roughly nine tenths seen once. J is TRBJ1-2 and V is TRBV5-6; D perhaps matches TRBD1 (5 bases). This receptor was obtained from a human donor in good health. Some clones in this sample may be carry-over from other donors' samples. The sample comprised PBMCs. The CDR3 region has the DNA TGTGCCAGCAGCTTGCAGGGTTTCGGGTATGGCTACACCTTC. Protein: CASSLQGFGYGYTF. The full variable domain, its missing parts supplied by reference TRBV5-6 and TRBJ1-2, is DAGVTQSPTHLIKTRGQQVTLRCSPKSGHDTVSWYQQALGQGPQFIFQYYEEEERQRGNFPDRFSGHQFPNYSSELNVNALLLGDSALYLCASSLQGFGYGYTFGSGTRLTVV.